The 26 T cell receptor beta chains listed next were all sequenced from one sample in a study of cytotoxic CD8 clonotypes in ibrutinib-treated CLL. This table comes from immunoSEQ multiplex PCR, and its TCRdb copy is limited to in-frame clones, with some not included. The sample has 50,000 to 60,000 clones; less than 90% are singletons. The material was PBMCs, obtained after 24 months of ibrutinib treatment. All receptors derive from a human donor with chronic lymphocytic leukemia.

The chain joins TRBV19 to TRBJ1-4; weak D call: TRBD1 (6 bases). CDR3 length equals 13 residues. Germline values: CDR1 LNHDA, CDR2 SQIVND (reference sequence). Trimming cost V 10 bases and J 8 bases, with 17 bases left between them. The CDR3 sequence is CAITGGHREKLFF. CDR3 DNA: TGTGCCATTACCGGGGGACATAGGGAAAAACTGTTTTTT. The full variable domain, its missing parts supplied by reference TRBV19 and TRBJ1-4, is DGGITQSPKYLFRKEGQNVTLSCEQNLNHDAMYWYRQDPGQGLRLIYYSQIVNDFQKGDIAEGYSVSREKKESFPLTVTSAQKNPTAFYLCAITGGHREKLFFGSGTQLSVL.

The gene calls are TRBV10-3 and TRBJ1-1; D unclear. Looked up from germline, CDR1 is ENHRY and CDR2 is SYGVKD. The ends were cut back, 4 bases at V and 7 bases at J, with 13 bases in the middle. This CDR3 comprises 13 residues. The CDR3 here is CAISVGRVLEAFF. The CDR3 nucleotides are TGTGCCATCAGTGTAGGGAGGGTACTTGAAGCTTTCTTT.

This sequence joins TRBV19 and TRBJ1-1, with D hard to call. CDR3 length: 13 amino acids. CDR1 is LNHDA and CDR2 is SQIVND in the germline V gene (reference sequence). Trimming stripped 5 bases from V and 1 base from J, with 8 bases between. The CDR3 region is CASSLRENTEAFF. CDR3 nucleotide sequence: TGTGCCAGTAGTTTACGGGAGAACACTGAAGCTTTCTTT.

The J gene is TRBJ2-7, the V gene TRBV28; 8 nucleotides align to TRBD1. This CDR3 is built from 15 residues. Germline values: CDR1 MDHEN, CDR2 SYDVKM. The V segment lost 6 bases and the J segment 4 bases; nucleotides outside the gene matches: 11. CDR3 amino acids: CASRPPDRVGYEQYF. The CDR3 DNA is TGTGCCAGCAGACCACCGGACAGGGTGGGGTACGAGCAGTACTTC. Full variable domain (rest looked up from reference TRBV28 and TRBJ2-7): DVKVTQSSRYLVKRTGEKVFLECVQDMDHENMFWYRQDPGLGLRLIYFSYDVKMKEKGDIPEGYSVSREKKERFSLILESASTNQTSMYLCASRPPDRVGYEQYFGPGTRLTVT.

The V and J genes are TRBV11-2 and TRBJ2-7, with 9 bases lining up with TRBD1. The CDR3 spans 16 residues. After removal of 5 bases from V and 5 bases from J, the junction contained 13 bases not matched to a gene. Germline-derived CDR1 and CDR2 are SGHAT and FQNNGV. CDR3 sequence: CASSVSGTGRVDEQYF. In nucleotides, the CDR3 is TGTGCCAGCAGCGTCTCCGGGACAGGGAGGGTGGACGAGCAGTACTTC.

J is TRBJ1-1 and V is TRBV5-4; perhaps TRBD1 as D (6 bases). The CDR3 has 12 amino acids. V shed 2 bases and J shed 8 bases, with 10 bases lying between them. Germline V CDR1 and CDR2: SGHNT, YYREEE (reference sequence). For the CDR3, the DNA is TGTGCCAGCAGCTTAAGGACAGACGAAGCTTTCTTT. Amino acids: CASSLRTDEAFF.

The CDR3 DNA follows: TGTGCCAGCAGGCTAGGGACAGAAGTAAAGCCCCAGCATTTT. Its translation is CASRLGTEVKPQHF. This chain links TRBV6-1 with TRBJ1-5; 7 nucleotides align to TRBD1. The CDR3 is 14 amino acids. In germline, CDR1 is MNHNS, CDR2 SASEGT. V trimming: 6 bases; J trimming: 8 bases; junction bases outside the gene matches: 10.

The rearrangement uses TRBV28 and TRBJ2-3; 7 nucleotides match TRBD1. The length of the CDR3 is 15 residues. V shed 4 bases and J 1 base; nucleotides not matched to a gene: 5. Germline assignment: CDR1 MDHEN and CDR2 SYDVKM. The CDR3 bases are TGTGCCAGCAGTTCGAGAGACAGGGGCACAGATACGCAGTATTTT. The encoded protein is CASSSRDRGTDTQYF.

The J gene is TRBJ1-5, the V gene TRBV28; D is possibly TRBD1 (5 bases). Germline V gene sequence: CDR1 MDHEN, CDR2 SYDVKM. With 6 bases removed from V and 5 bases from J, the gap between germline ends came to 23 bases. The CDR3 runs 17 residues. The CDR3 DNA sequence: TGTGCCAGCAGCGACCCTAGTGAGGGCAGGGCGTATCAGCCCCAGCATTTT. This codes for CASSDPSEGRAYQPQHF.

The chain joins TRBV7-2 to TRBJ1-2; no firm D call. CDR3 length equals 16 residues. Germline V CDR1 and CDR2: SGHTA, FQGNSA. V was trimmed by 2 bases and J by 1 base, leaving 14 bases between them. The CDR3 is CASSLRRQSNNYGYTF. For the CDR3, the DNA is TGTGCCAGCAGCTTAAGGCGCCAGTCGAATAACTATGGCTACACCTTC.

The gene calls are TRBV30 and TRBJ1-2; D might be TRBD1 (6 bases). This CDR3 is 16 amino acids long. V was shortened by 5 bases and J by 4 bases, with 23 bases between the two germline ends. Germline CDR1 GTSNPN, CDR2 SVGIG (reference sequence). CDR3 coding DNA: TGTGCCTGGGTCCGAGGGGGGGAGTATAGTATCTATGGCTACACCTTC. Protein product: CAWVRGGEYSIYGYTF. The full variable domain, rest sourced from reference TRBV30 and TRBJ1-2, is SQTIHQWPATLVQPVGSPLSLECTVEGTSNPNLYWYRQAAGRGLQLLFYSVGIGQISSEVPQNLSASRPQDRQFILSSKKLLLSDSGFYLCAWVRGGEYSIYGYTFGSGTRLTVV.

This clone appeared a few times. The CDR3 here is CASSAGLRRRGNEQFF. The CDR3 DNA is TGTGCCAGCAGTGCGGGACTACGTCGGAGAGGCAATGAGCAGTTCTTC. The genes are TRBV6-4 and TRBJ2-1; TRBD2 matches 7 bases. Germline trimming cut 4 bases from V and 6 bases from J; bases unmatched to any gene: 12. The V gene's germline CDR1 is MRHNA and CDR2 SNTAGT. The CDR3 loop spans 16 amino acids.

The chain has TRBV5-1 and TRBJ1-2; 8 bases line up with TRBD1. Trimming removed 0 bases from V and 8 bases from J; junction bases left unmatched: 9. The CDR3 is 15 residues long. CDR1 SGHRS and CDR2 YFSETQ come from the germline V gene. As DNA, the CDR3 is TGCGCCAGCAGCTTGGAAGGACAGGGCCACTTAGGCTACACCTTC. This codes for CASSLEGQGHLGYTF.

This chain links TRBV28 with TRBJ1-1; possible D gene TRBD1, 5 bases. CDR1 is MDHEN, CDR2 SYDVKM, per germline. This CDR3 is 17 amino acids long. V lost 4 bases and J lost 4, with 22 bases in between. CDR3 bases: TGTGCCAGCAGTTCGACATCAGGGATAGTCTCGGTCACTGAAGCTTTCTTT. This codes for CASSSTSGIVSVTEAFF.

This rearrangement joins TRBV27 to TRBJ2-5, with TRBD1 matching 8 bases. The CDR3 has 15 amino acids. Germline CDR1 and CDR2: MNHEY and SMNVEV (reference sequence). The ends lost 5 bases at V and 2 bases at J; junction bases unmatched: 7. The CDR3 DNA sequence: TGTGCCAGCAGTCCCGAGAACAGGGGGCAAGAGACCCAGTACTTC. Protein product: CASSPENRGQETQYF.

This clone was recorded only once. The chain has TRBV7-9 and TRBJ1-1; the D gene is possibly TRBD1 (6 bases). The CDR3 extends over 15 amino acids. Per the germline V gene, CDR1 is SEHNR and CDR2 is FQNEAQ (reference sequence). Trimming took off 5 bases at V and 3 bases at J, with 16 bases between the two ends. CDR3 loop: CASSPLQGWDTEAFF. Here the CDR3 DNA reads TGTGCCAGCAGCCCCTTACAGGGCTGGGACACTGAAGCTTTCTTT. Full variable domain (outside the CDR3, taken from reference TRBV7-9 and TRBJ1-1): DTGVSQNPRHKITKRGQNVTFRCDPISEHNRLYWYRQTLGQGPEFLTYFQNEAQLEKSRLLSDRFSAERPKGSFSTLEIQRTEQGDSAMYLCASSPLQGWDTEAFFGQGTRLTVV.

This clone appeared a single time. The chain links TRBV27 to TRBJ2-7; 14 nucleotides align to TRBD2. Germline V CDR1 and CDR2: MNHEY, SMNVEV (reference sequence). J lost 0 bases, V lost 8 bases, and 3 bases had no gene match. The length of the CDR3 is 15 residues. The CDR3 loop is CASGTSGSGSYEQYF. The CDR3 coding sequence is TGTGCCAGCGGGACTAGCGGGAGTGGCTCCTACGAGCAGTACTTC.

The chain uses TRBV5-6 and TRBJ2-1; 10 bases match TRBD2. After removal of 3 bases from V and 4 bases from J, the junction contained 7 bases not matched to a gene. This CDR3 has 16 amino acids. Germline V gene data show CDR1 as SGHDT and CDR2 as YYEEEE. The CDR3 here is CASSSSSGSSYNEQFF. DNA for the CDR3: TGTGCCAGCAGCTCTTCTAGCGGGAGTAGTTACAATGAGCAGTTCTTC.

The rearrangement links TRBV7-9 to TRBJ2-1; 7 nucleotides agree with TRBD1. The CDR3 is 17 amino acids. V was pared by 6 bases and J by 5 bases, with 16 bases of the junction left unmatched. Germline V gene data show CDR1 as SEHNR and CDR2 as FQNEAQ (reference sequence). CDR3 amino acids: CASRSPLRQGVNNEQFF. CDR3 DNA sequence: TGTGCCAGCAGGAGTCCACTGAGGCAGGGGGTGAACAATGAGCAGTTCTTC.

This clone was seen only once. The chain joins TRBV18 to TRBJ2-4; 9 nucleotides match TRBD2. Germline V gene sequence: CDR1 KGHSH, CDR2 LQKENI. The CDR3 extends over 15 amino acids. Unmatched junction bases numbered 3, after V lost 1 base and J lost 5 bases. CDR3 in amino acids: CASSPLRLAENIQYF. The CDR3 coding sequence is TGTGCCAGCTCACCACTTAGACTAGCGGAAAACATTCAGTACTTC.

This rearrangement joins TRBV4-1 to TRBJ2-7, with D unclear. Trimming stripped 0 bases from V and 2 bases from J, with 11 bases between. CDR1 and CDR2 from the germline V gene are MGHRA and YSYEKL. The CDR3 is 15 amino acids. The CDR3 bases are TGCGCCAGCAGCCAAGATAATCAGGACCCCTACGAGCAGTACTTC. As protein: CASSQDNQDPYEQYF.

The chain's CDR3 is CASRDRGRYTEAFF. The CDR3, as DNA: TGTGCCAGCAGGGACAGGGGTAGGTACACTGAAGCTTTCTTT. The chain has TRBV2 and TRBJ1-1, with 9 positions matching TRBD1. V shed 6 bases, J shed 3 bases, and the junction held 5 bases outside the gene matches. The CDR3 runs 14 residues. Germline V gene data show CDR1 as SNHLY and CDR2 as FYNNEI.

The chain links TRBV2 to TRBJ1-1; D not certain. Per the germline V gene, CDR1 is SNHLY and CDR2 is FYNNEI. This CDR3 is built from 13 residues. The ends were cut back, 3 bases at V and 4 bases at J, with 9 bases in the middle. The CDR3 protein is CASSDLGSTEAFF. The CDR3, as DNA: TGTGCCAGCAGTGACCTGGGCAGCACTGAAGCTTTCTTT.

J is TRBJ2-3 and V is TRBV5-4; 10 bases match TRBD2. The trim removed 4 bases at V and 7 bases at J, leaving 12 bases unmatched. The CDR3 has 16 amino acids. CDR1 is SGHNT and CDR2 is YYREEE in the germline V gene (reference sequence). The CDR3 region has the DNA TGTGCCAGCAGCCCCAATAGCGGGAGGACCGTGCATACGCAGTATTTT. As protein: CASSPNSGRTVHTQYF.

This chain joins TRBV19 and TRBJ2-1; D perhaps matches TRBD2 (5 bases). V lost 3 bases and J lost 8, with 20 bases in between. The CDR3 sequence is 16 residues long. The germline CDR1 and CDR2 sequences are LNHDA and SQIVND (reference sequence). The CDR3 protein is CASSIAGGPPTDEQFF. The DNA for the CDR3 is TGTGCCAGTAGTATTGCAGGCGGGCCCCCGACGGATGAGCAGTTCTTC.

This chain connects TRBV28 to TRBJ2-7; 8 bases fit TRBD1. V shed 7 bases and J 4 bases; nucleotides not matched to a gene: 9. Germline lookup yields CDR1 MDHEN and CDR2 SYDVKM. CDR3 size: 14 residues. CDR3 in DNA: TGTGCCAGCACCCTCGGGACAGGCGAATACGAGCAGTACTTC. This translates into CASTLGTGEYEQYF. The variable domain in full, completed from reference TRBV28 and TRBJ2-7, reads DVKVTQSSRYLVKRTGEKVFLECVQDMDHENMFWYRQDPGLGLRLIYFSYDVKMKEKGDIPEGYSVSREKKERFSLILESASTNQTSMYLCASTLGTGEYEQYFGPGTRLTVT.